This entry is about one TCR beta chain. Its antigen remains unknown. The CDR3 sequence is 14 residues long. The junction had 4 bases not matched to a gene; V was cut back by 1 base and J by 5 bases. CDR1 MDHEN and CDR2 SYDVKM come from the germline V gene. The entry originates in a study of T cell responses to AZD1222 COVID-19 vaccine. Study overall: Timing groups of about 4 and about 12 weeks for second doses were pooled.

Using immunoSEQ multiplex PCR, the repertoire was profiled, and TCRdb retains in-frame clones only, with some absent. The sample records under 140,000 clones, about 90% being singletons. Study findings and constraints: Spike was spanned by vaccine-associated CD4 TCRs, which were dominant at 160-218 and 743-854. Females outnumbered males among donors, who were mostly white British; clonal diversity was possibly underestimated.

The origin of this receptor is an adult in good health. This rearrangement joins TRBV28 to TRBJ1-2; 7 bases line up with TRBD1. Material: peripheral blood, obtained on day 0 of AZD1222 vaccination. The CDR3 DNA is TGTGCCAGCAGTTTATATCCACAGGGGTATGGCTACACCTTC. Its translation: CASSLYPQGYGYTF.